A single sample is the source of the 21 T cell receptor beta chains below, sequenced in a study of lymphopenia after photon versus proton radiotherapy. The protocol was immunoSEQ multiplex PCR, while the TCRdb copy is restricted to in-frame clones and leaves out a portion. The sample lists about 60,000 clones, approximately 88% occurring once. Sequencing was performed on peripheral blood, taken from a patient treated with proton-based radiotherapy. The receptors shown here come from a man aged 60 to 69 with pancreatic cancer.

This chain connects TRBV5-1 to TRBJ1-1; D is ambiguous. Trimming took 3 bases from V and 1 from J, leaving 13 bases between them. The CDR3 length is 15 residues. The germline gives CDR1 SGHRS, CDR2 YFSETQ. Here the CDR3 DNA reads TGCGCCAGCAGCTCCCGGCAGGCCCCGAACACTGAAGCTTTCTTT. Translated: CASSSRQAPNTEAFF.

The V call is TRBV9, the J call TRBJ1-3; 7 bases are a match to TRBD1. J lost 6 bases, V lost 0 bases, and 6 bases had no gene match. Germline V CDR1 and CDR2: SGDLS, YYNGEE. The CDR3 is made up of 15 amino acids. CDR3: CASSVEVTGQNTIYF. The CDR3 DNA follows: TGTGCCAGCAGCGTAGAAGTGACAGGGCAAAACACCATATATTTT.

The chain is built from TRBV5-1 and TRBJ2-5; D is perhaps TRBD2 (6 bases). The V end was cut by 4 bases, the J end by 5 bases, with 18 bases between. Germline CDR1 SGHRS, CDR2 YFSETQ. This CDR3 is built from 15 residues. The CDR3 loop reads CASSPGLAPEETQYF. The CDR3 bases are TGCGCCAGCAGCCCGGGACTGGCCCCGGAGGAGACCCAGTACTTC.

This clone was recorded once. The V and J genes are TRBV10-3 and TRBJ2-7, with D perhaps TRBD1 (5 bases). CDR1 is ENHRY, CDR2 SYGVKD, per germline. V dropped 0 bases and J dropped 3 bases, with 12 bases sitting between them. The CDR3 consists of 15 residues. The CDR3 DNA reads TGTGCCATCAGTGAGTCGGTGGGGCCCTTCTACGAGCAGTACTTC. Encoded protein: CAISESVGPFYEQYF.

V and J are TRBV5-1 and TRBJ2-7, with D maybe TRBD2 (6 bases). The CDR3 runs to 17 residues. Per the germline V gene, CDR1 is SGHRS and CDR2 is YFSETQ. Deletions cut 3 bases from V and 3 bases from J, with 22 bases between. For the CDR3, the DNA is TGCGCCAGCAGCTCCCAACCCGGGAGAGGGACCTACTACGAGCAGTACTTC. This encodes CASSSQPGRGTYYEQYF. Full variable domain (rest looked up from reference TRBV5-1 and TRBJ2-7): KAGVTQTPRYLIKTRGQQVTLSCSPISGHRSVSWYQQTPGQGLQFLFEYFSETQRNKGNFPGRFSGRQFSNSRSEMNVSTLELGDSALYLCASSSQPGRGTYYEQYFGPGTRLTVT.

The CDR3 region has the DNA TGCGCCAGCAGCAAACCCGATGGGCCTAGGGGTGAAAAACTGTTTTTT. Protein product: CASSKPDGPRGEKLFF. This chain connects TRBV5-1 to TRBJ1-4; D possibly corresponds to TRBD1 (5 bases). This CDR3 has 16 residues. Trimming shortened V by 4 bases and J by 7 bases, and 20 bases separated the two germline ends. CDR1 is SGHRS and CDR2 is YFSETQ in the germline V gene.

Only a few counts were recorded for this clone. The chain is built from TRBV18 and TRBJ2-1, with D perhaps TRBD1 or TRBD2 (5 bases each). The V end was cut by 2 bases, the J end by 8 bases, with 13 bases between. This CDR3 is 14 amino acids long. The germline V gene encodes CDR1 KGHSH and CDR2 LQKENI. CDR3 sequence (DNA): TGTGCCAGCTCACCAGGGGGTGGCATCCATGAGCAGTTCTTC. This translates into CASSPGGGIHEQFF. The complete variable domain, with remaining parts taken from reference TRBV18 and TRBJ2-1, reads NAGVMQNPRHLVRRRGQEARLRCSPMKGHSHVYWYRQLPEEGLKFMVYLQKENIIDESGMPKERFSAEFPKEGPSILRIQQVVRGDSAAYFCASSPGGGIHEQFFGPGTRLTVL.

This clone appeared once. The chain carries TRBV9 and TRBJ1-6, with 7 positions matching TRBD1. The germline gives CDR1 SGDLS, CDR2 YYNGEE. This CDR3 has 15 residues. Trimming at V came to 0 bases and at J to 3 bases, leaving 0 bases not matched to a gene. Here the CDR3 DNA reads TGTGCCAGCAGCGTAGGGGACAGCTATAATTCACCCCTCCACTTT. This encodes CASSVGDSYNSPLHF. Complete variable domain (other parts from reference TRBV9 and TRBJ1-6): DSGVTQTPKHLITATGQRVTLRCSPRSGDLSVYWYQQSLDQGLQFLIQYYNGEERAKGNILERFSAQQFPDLHSELNLSSLELGDSALYFCASSVGDSYNSPLHFGNGTRLTVT.

Points on this clone: The junction and the germline gene differ at one end; a read error may be behind it. The chain links TRBV28 to TRBJ1-2; TRBD1 aligns across 10 bases. Germline V CDR1 and CDR2: MDHEN, SYDVKM. The CDR3 extends over 18 amino acids. The CDR3 nucleotides read TGTGCCCGCAGTAGGGGGGGGGACAGGGGCCCCTTGCACCGTGGCTACACCTTC. It is translated as CARSRGGDRGPLHRGYTF.

The chain links TRBV29-1 to TRBJ2-1; the D is unclear. The CDR3 runs to 14 residues. Per the germline V gene, CDR1 is SQVTM and CDR2 is ANQGSEA. The V end was cut by 5 bases, the J end by 4 bases, with 15 bases between. This CDR3 reads CSVRASISYNEQFF. The CDR3 coding sequence is TGCAGCGTTAGAGCCAGCATATCATACAATGAGCAGTTCTTC.

The rearrangement joins TRBV30 to TRBJ1-2; 7 bases are a match to TRBD1. The CDR3 length is 16 residues. In germline, CDR1 is GTSNPN, CDR2 SVGIG (reference sequence). V was clipped by 0 bases and J by 1 base; unmatched bases: 8. This CDR3 is CAWSVLRQGGNYGYTF. The CDR3 coding sequence is TGTGCCTGGAGTGTACTACGACAGGGTGGTAACTATGGCTACACCTTC.

This chain uses TRBV18 with TRBJ1-1, with unresolved D. The CDR3 runs 15 residues. Trimming took 2 bases from V and 3 from J, leaving 13 bases between them. CDR1 is KGHSH and CDR2 is LQKENI in the germline V gene. In DNA form, the CDR3 reads TGTGCCAGCTCACCAGGACTCTGGGGTCACACTGAAGCTTTCTTT. It codes for CASSPGLWGHTEAFF.

The chain couples TRBV6-1 to TRBJ2-7, with TRBD1 matching 8 bases. Germline loops: CDR1 MNHNS, CDR2 SASEGT. With V trimmed by 7 bases and J by 4 bases, 9 bases remained unmatched. The CDR3 loop spans 14 amino acids. CDR3 in DNA: TGTGCCAGCAAAGTCGGGACAGGTGTTTACGAGCAGTACTTC. This sequence encodes CASKVGTGVYEQYF.

This sequence joins TRBV5-4 and TRBJ2-3, with D hard to call. The germline V and J ends were trimmed by 3 bases and 6 bases, with 11 bases remaining between them. The germline CDR1 and CDR2 sequences are SGHNT and YYREEE (reference sequence). This CDR3 region has 13 residues. CDR3 amino acids: CASSSGLVDTQYF. The CDR3 DNA reads TGTGCCAGCAGCTCCGGGCTGGTTGATACGCAGTATTTT.

In DNA form, the CDR3 reads TGTGCCAGCAGTGACGAAGGACTTGAGGAGCAGTTCTTC. This sequence encodes CASSDEGLEEQFF. J is TRBJ2-1 and V is TRBV6-4; maybe TRBD2 (5 bases). The CDR3 is made up of 13 amino acids. Germline CDR1 and CDR2: MRHNA and SNTAGT. The V end was cut by 2 bases, the J end by 10 bases, with 12 bases between.

The chain uses TRBV19 and TRBJ2-3; 7 nucleotides agree with TRBD2. The CDR3 consists of 14 residues. Germline CDR1 LNHDA, CDR2 SQIVND (reference sequence). The J segment lost 1 base and the V segment lost 3 bases, leaving 1 base of the junction unmatched. CDR3 protein: CASSISGRTDTQYF. As DNA, the CDR3 is TGTGCCAGTAGTATTAGCGGGCGCACAGATACGCAGTATTTT.

The chain employs TRBV28 and TRBJ2-7, with unresolved D. CDR1 and CDR2 (germline): MDHEN, SYDVKM. This CDR3 region has 11 residues. V lost 6 bases to trimming and J lost 5 bases, with 8 bases between them. CDR3 coding DNA: TGTGCCAGCAGCCGCGACCACGAGCAGTACTTC. Translating gives CASSRDHEQYF.

The rearrangement uses TRBV20-1 and TRBJ2-7; maybe TRBD1 (5 bases). Germline V lookup: CDR1 DFQATT, CDR2 SNEGSKA (reference sequence). This CDR3 is 11 amino acids long. V was cut by 6 bases and J by 6 bases, with 12 bases left in between. The CDR3 loop reads CSATQGFEQYF. CDR3 coding DNA: TGCAGTGCGACCCAGGGTTTCGAGCAGTACTTC.

This sequence joins TRBV5-1 and TRBJ2-3; possibly TRBD1 or TRBD2 for D (5 bases each). Trimming removed 1 base from V and 0 bases from J, with 9 bases in between. Per the germline V gene, CDR1 is SGHRS and CDR2 is YFSETQ. This CDR3 is built from 15 residues. This chain's CDR3 is CASSLIGGSTDTQYF. The CDR3, as DNA: TGCGCCAGCAGCTTGATTGGGGGTAGCACAGATACGCAGTATTTT.

This chain uses TRBV5-6 with TRBJ1-2; D remains unclear. The CDR3 loop spans 15 amino acids. V was trimmed by 4 bases and J by 8 bases, leaving 21 bases between them. Germline CDR1 reads SGHDT; CDR2 reads YYEEEE. The CDR3 DNA is TGTGCCAGCAGCCCCCTTCAGGCCGGCCCTCCCGGCTACACCTTC. This encodes CASSPLQAGPPGYTF.

The chain employs TRBV19 and TRBJ1-4; D remains ambiguous. The CDR3 loop spans 14 amino acids. Germline-derived CDR1 and CDR2 are LNHDA and SQIVND (reference sequence). V lost 6 bases and J lost 7, with 15 bases in between. CDR3 sequence: CASRVTGAGEKLFF. As DNA, the CDR3 is TGTGCCAGTAGAGTGACCGGTGCAGGTGAAAAACTGTTTTTT. Complete variable domain (other parts from reference TRBV19 and TRBJ1-4): DGGITQSPKYLFRKEGQNVTLSCEQNLNHDAMYWYRQDPGQGLRLIYYSQIVNDFQKGDIAEGYSVSREKKESFPLTVTSAQKNPTAFYLCASRVTGAGEKLFFGSGTQLSVL.